This TCR beta chain was retrieved from a study of shared clonotypes between healthy human individuals. The assay ran at deep level. Profiled with immunoSEQ multiplex PCR; TCRdb holds only in-frame clones, not every one. The table shows 450,000 to 500,000 clones, with 79% occurring only once. From germline, CDR1 is ENHRY and CDR2 SYGVKD. The CDR3 has 11 residues. V was clipped by 5 bases and J by 2 bases, with 2 bases between them. Participating donors were healthy, HIV-negative adults free of recent acute infections or vaccinations. Sequencing used PBMCs. This receptor was taken from a woman between 40 and 50 years old in good health. Some clones in this sample may be carry-over from other donors' samples. The chain employs TRBV10-3 and TRBJ2-3; D is unclear. The CDR3 DNA is TGTGCCATCAGTACCACAGATACGCAGTATTTT. It encodes CAISTTDTQYF.